The entry that follows covers one T cell receptor (beta chain) sequence. V lost 0 bases, J lost 6 bases, and 17 bases lay in between. Germline lookup yields CDR1 LNHDA and CDR2 SQIVND (reference sequence). The CDR3 runs 16 residues. The entry originates in a study of shared T cell receptors in the human thymus. Generated by immunoSEQ multiplex PCR, the TCRdb table keeps only in-frame clones and is missing some. The sample includes about 380,000 clones, 95% seen only once; the top ten take about 0.02%. The sample taken for sequencing was thymocytes. The sequence derives from a human donor. The rearrangement links TRBV19 to TRBJ1-1, with a weak D call TRBD1 (6 bases). CDR3 protein: CASSIDRVRGKAEAFF. The CDR3 nucleotides are TGTGCCAGTAGTATAGATCGGGTCAGGGGTAAAGCTGAAGCTTTCTTT.